Shown below are 32 T cell receptor beta chains from a single sample sequenced in a study of blood T cell repertoires in COVID-19. Assay: immunoSEQ multiplex PCR; the TCRdb copy retains only in-frame clones and omits some. The table has approximately 350,000 clones, around 87% seen once; the top ten hold about 6%. Sequenced material: peripheral blood. The source is a woman aged 45-65 years with COVID-19, enrolled during active disease.

The chain uses TRBV7-2 and TRBJ2-7; D may be TRBD2 (5 bases). V was pared by 2 bases and J by 6 bases, with 11 bases between. Looked up from germline, CDR1 is SGHTA and CDR2 is FQGNSA. The CDR3 loop spans 13 amino acids. The CDR3 protein is CASSLLFRGEQYF. Written as DNA, the CDR3 is TGTGCCAGCAGCTTATTATTTCGGGGCGAGCAGTACTTC.

V gene TRBV30 combines with J gene TRBJ1-2; 8 nucleotides align to TRBD1. V trimming: 3 bases; J trimming: 3 bases; junction bases outside the gene matches: 6. The CDR3 has 14 amino acids. CDR1 and CDR2 from the germline V gene are GTSNPN and SVGIG (reference sequence). The CDR3 sequence: CAWSRRGLDYGYTF. The CDR3 bases are TGTGCCTGGAGCCGCAGGGGGCTAGACTATGGCTACACCTTC.

The genes are TRBV4-2 and TRBJ2-1; 10 bases map to TRBD2. The CDR3 loop spans 15 amino acids. Trimming removed 1 base from V and 9 bases from J; junction bases left unmatched: 6. Germline V gene data show CDR1 as LGHNA and CDR2 as YNFKEQ. The CDR3 loop is CASSQVSSGGSEQFF. The CDR3 DNA reads as TGTGCCAGCAGCCAAGTTTCTAGCGGGGGTTCTGAGCAGTTCTTC.

This chain connects TRBV10-1 to TRBJ2-2, with D perhaps matching TRBD2 (5 bases). This CDR3 comprises 13 residues. V gave up 6 bases and J gave up 6 bases, with 11 bases separating them. CDR1 WNHNN and CDR2 SYGVQD come from the germline V gene (reference sequence). The CDR3 is CASSLSGAGELFF. In DNA form, the CDR3 reads TGCGCCAGCAGCCTGTCCGGGGCCGGGGAGCTGTTTTTT.

The V call is TRBV5-1, the J call TRBJ2-5; TRBD2 aligns across 9 bases. Trimming took 0 bases from V and 1 from J; bases not matched to a gene: 7. CDR1 and CDR2 from the germline V gene are SGHRS and YFSETQ. This CDR3 is 17 amino acids long. CDR3 residues: CASSLGRTTSGQETQYF. In DNA, the CDR3 is TGCGCCAGCAGCTTGGGCCGGACGACTAGCGGCCAAGAGACCCAGTACTTC.

The V gene is TRBV24-1, the J gene TRBJ2-2; perhaps TRBD1 as D (5 bases). The CDR3 covers 15 residues. Germline-derived CDR1 and CDR2 are KGHDR and SFDVKD. Trimming stripped 4 bases from V and 5 bases from J, with 13 bases between. The DNA for the CDR3 is TGTGCCACCAGTGACCCCGCAGGGTTAACCGGGGAGCTGTTTTTT. Amino acid sequence: CATSDPAGLTGELFF.

The CDR3 DNA is TGTGCCAGCAGTTTATCGGGGGGGACCTACGAGCAGTACTTC. This sequence encodes CASSLSGGTYEQYF. The V call is TRBV27, the J call TRBJ2-7; 7 bases fit TRBD2. Germline CDR1 is MNHEY and CDR2 is SMNVEV (reference sequence). The CDR3 covers 14 residues. Unmatched junction bases numbered 1, after V lost 0 bases and J lost 2 bases.

The sample holds one count of this clone. One end of the junction is discordant with germline, which a read error may explain. V is TRBV7-2 and J is TRBJ2-7; a possible D gene is TRBD2 (6 bases). Looked up from germline, CDR1 is SGHTA and CDR2 is FQGNSA. The CDR3 extends over 14 amino acids. The DNA for the CDR3 is TGTGCCAGCAGCTCTGAACCGGGACTCCCAAGTAGACACTTC. Amino acids: CASSSEPGLPSRHF.

This chain links TRBV11-2 with TRBJ2-6; TRBD1 matches at 7 bases. Trimming took 2 bases from V and 0 from J; bases not matched to a gene: 7. This CDR3 has 18 amino acids. Germline CDR1 SGHAT, CDR2 FQNNGV. In nucleotides, the CDR3 is TGTGCCAGCAGCTTAATGCCGGGACAGATCTCTGGGGCCAACGTCCTGACTTTC. Translated: CASSLMPGQISGANVLTF.

The rearrangement joins TRBV19 to TRBJ1-2; D perhaps matches TRBD1 (5 bases). With 2 bases removed from V and 5 bases from J, the gap between germline ends came to 12 bases. Germline V lookup: CDR1 LNHDA, CDR2 SQIVND (reference sequence). The CDR3 extends over 14 amino acids. CDR3 sequence reads: CASSIQGGKYGYTF. The DNA of the CDR3 is TGTGCCAGTAGTATACAGGGAGGGAAGTATGGCTACACCTTC.

In this sample, this clone turned up once. The rearrangement uses TRBV29-1 and TRBJ2-7; 9 nucleotides agree with TRBD1. With 2 bases clipped from V and 5 bases from J, the junction kept 7 bases outside the gene matches. This CDR3 comprises 14 residues. Germline V gene data show CDR1 as SQVTM and CDR2 as ANQGSEA. DNA of the CDR3: TGCAGCGTTGAAAGAGGGACAGGGACCCACGAGCAGTACTTC. Its protein is CSVERGTGTHEQYF.

The chain couples TRBV19 to TRBJ1-5; 11 bases match TRBD1. Germline CDR1 LNHDA, CDR2 SQIVND (reference sequence). The CDR3 spans 17 residues. The junction had 8 bases not matched to a gene; V was cut back by 7 bases and J by 0 bases. The CDR3 reads CASTGQGVLYSNQPQHF. DNA of the CDR3: TGTGCCAGTACGGGACAGGGGGTTCTCTATAGCAATCAGCCCCAGCATTTT.

This chain joins TRBV2 and TRBJ1-2, with 9 bases that match TRBD1. Germline CDR1 and CDR2: SNHLY and FYNNEI. V lost 6 bases, J lost 4 bases, and 3 bases stayed unmatched. This CDR3 has 13 amino acids. The CDR3 loop is CASSQGQGYGYTF. The CDR3 DNA follows: TGTGCCAGCAGCCAGGGACAGGGCTATGGCTACACCTTC.

The chain joins TRBV24-1 to TRBJ2-1; possible D gene TRBD1, 5 bases. Trimming took off 4 bases at V and 9 bases at J, with 12 bases between the two ends. In germline, CDR1 is KGHDR, CDR2 SFDVKD. The CDR3 consists of 13 residues. The CDR3 protein is CATSELGAVEQFF. CDR3 nucleotides: TGTGCCACCAGTGAGCTAGGGGCCGTTGAGCAGTTCTTC.

This chain connects TRBV5-1 to TRBJ2-1; 13 bases match TRBD2. Germline CDR1 reads SGHRS; CDR2 reads YFSETQ. V lost 3 bases, J lost 0 bases, and 9 bases stayed unmatched. The CDR3 spans 19 residues. DNA for the CDR3: TGCGCCAGCAGCTCATCCCCGGGACTAGCGGGGAGCTCCTACAATGAGCAGTTCTTC. Amino acids: CASSSSPGLAGSSYNEQFF.

This CDR3 is CASSGPQETQYF. CDR3 bases: TGTGCCAGCTCAGGCCCCCAAGAGACCCAGTACTTC. The chain recombines TRBV18 with TRBJ2-5; D is uncertain. The germline gives CDR1 KGHSH, CDR2 LQKENI. The ends were cut back, 5 bases at V and 1 base at J, with 5 bases in the middle. The CDR3 has 12 amino acids.

The chain employs TRBV5-6 and TRBJ2-3, with D possibly matching TRBD1 (5 bases). From germline, CDR1 is SGHDT and CDR2 YYEEEE. V lost 4 bases and J lost 3, with 9 bases in between. CDR3 length equals 13 residues. This CDR3 reads CASSVRQTDTQYF. The CDR3, as DNA: TGTGCCAGCAGCGTTCGACAGACAGATACGCAGTATTTT.

This sequence joins TRBV11-2 and TRBJ1-1; D perhaps matches TRBD1 (5 bases). Trimming took off 3 bases at V and 11 bases at J, with 16 bases between the two ends. CDR3 length: 13 amino acids. Germline values: CDR1 SGHAT, CDR2 FQNNGV. CDR3 sequence reads: CASSFLRQGAAFF. For the CDR3, the DNA is TGTGCCAGCAGCTTTTTAAGGCAGGGCGCGGCTTTCTTT.

The chain has TRBV3-1 (or the pseudogene TRBV3-2) and TRBJ1-1, with D possibly matching TRBD1 (6 bases). The CDR3 is made up of 17 amino acids. The V end lost 0 bases, the J end lost 0 bases, and 14 bases lay between the germline ends. CDR1 is LGHDT and CDR2 is YNNKEL in the germline V gene (reference sequence). The CDR3 reads CASSQDFNRALNTEAFF. For the CDR3, the DNA is TGTGCCAGCAGCCAAGACTTTAACAGGGCCCTGAACACTGAAGCTTTCTTT.

This clone came up once. This sequence joins TRBV25-1 and TRBJ1-4, with 7 bases fitting TRBD1. CDR1 and CDR2 from the germline V gene are MGHDK and SYGVNS. The CDR3 spans 14 residues. The trim removed 7 bases at V and 8 bases at J, leaving 10 bases unmatched. CDR3 DNA: TGTGCCAGCACCTTACAGGGGAGTGGAGAAAAACTGTTTTTT. Translating gives CASTLQGSGEKLFF.

This clone showed up just a few times. J is TRBJ2-7 and V is TRBV3-1 (or the pseudogene TRBV3-2), with TRBD2 as a possible D gene (9 bases). CDR3 length: 23 residues. Looked up from germline, CDR1 is LGHDT and CDR2 is YNNKEL (reference sequence). The V end lost 0 bases, the J end lost 4 bases, and 37 bases lay between the germline ends. The CDR3 loop reads CASSQDQRPGQGRLAGTLYEQYF. In DNA form, the CDR3 reads TGTGCCAGCAGCCAAGATCAGCGACCTGGACAGGGCAGGCTAGCGGGAACATTATACGAGCAGTACTTC.

V gene TRBV3-1 (or the pseudogene TRBV3-2) combines with J gene TRBJ1-1; D is unclear. Germline-derived CDR1 and CDR2 are LGHDT and YNNKEL (reference sequence). CDR3 length equals 14 residues. V was clipped by 1 base and J by 5 bases, with 11 bases between them. The CDR3 protein is CASSQALGSTEAFF. CDR3 in DNA: TGTGCCAGCAGCCAAGCCCTAGGGAGTACTGAAGCTTTCTTT.

The chain couples TRBV21-1 to TRBJ1-5; whether TRBD1, the table's D call, matches the DNA was not checked. TRBV21-1 is a pseudogene locus. This CDR3 region has 20 residues. The CDR3 spells CASSKFRDRGEGDNNQPQHF. CDR3 sequence (DNA): TGTGCCAGCAGCAAGTTCAGGGACAGGGGAGAGGGGGACAATAATCAGCCCCAGCATTTT.

This rearrangement joins TRBV7-3 to TRBJ1-1, with D unresolved. Germline V gives CDR1 SGHTA, CDR2 FQGTGA. Trimming left V 5 bases short and J 1 base short, with 17 bases between. The CDR3 extends over 16 amino acids. The CDR3 is CASSPMGVGGNTEAFF. The CDR3 nucleotides read TGTGCCAGCAGCCCGATGGGAGTAGGTGGGAACACTGAAGCTTTCTTT.

This rearrangement joins TRBV7-2 to TRBJ2-1; perhaps TRBD2 as D (5 bases). V lost 5 bases to trimming and J lost 5 bases, with 16 bases between them. The germline V gene has CDR1 SGHTA and CDR2 FQGNSA. The CDR3 has 15 residues. Here the CDR3 reads CASSQILVANNEQFF. The CDR3, as DNA: TGTGCCAGCAGCCAAATACTAGTAGCTAACAATGAGCAGTTCTTC.

The rearrangement links TRBV9 to TRBJ2-1; D call uncertain. Germline V CDR1 and CDR2: SGDLS, YYNGEE. The CDR3 extends over 15 amino acids. V lost 2 bases, J lost 2 bases, and 11 bases lay in between. CDR3 sequence: CASSVRSEAYNEQFF. CDR3 nucleotides: TGTGCCAGCAGCGTCCGGAGCGAAGCCTACAATGAGCAGTTCTTC.

The chain couples TRBV6-1 to TRBJ1-2, with D hard to call. CDR3 length: 13 amino acids. V lost 2 bases and J 5 bases, leaving 9 bases between the germline ends. Germline CDR1 MNHNS, CDR2 SASEGT. The CDR3 reads CASSERTGYGYTF. CDR3 bases: TGTGCCAGCAGTGAACGCACGGGGTATGGCTACACCTTC.

This rearrangement joins TRBV29-1 to TRBJ2-1; D gene ambiguous. Germline loops: CDR1 SQVTM, CDR2 ANQGSEA. V was trimmed by 1 base and J by 15 bases, leaving 10 bases between them. CDR3 length: 10 amino acids. This chain's CDR3 is CSVEGLGRFF. CDR3 sequence (DNA): TGCAGCGTTGAAGGACTTGGTCGGTTCTTC.

The rearrangement links TRBV9 to TRBJ2-3, with TRBD2 identical over 9 bases. V was pared by 0 bases and J by 0 bases, with 5 bases of the junction left unmatched. CDR3 size: 17 residues. The germline V gene encodes CDR1 SGDLS and CDR2 YYNGEE. CDR3 bases: TGTGCCAGCAGCGTAGAAAGCGGGAGGATTAGCACAGATACGCAGTATTTT. Translating it yields CASSVESGRISTDTQYF.

This clone was detected once. Other nucleotide sequences in the sample specify the same CDR3. The rearrangement links TRBV5-1 to TRBJ2-7; D is unclear. V dropped 0 bases and J dropped 0 bases, with 7 bases sitting between them. Germline CDR1 and CDR2: SGHRS and YFSETQ. The CDR3 runs 14 residues. CDR3 amino acids: CASSLGGSSYEQYF. The CDR3 DNA reads as TGCGCCAGCAGCTTGGGAGGCAGCTCCTACGAGCAGTACTTC.

The chain couples TRBV7-8 to TRBJ1-1, with D perhaps TRBD1 (5 bases). Germline CDR1 and CDR2: SGHVS and FQNEAQ. The CDR3 has 15 amino acids. Trimming took 0 bases from V and 5 from J, leaving 13 bases between them. CDR3: CASSLAAGRKTEAFF. The CDR3 DNA follows: TGTGCCAGCAGCTTAGCGGCAGGGAGGAAAACTGAAGCTTTCTTT.

The chain couples TRBV18 to TRBJ1-2; D possibly corresponds to TRBD1 (5 bases). Germline CDR1 is KGHSH and CDR2 is LQKENI. Trimming took 5 bases from V and 4 from J, leaving 20 bases between them. The CDR3 has 16 amino acids. The CDR3 spells CASSNPEHRFTYGYTF. Here the CDR3 DNA reads TGTGCCAGCTCAAACCCAGAACACAGGTTTACCTATGGCTACACCTTC.